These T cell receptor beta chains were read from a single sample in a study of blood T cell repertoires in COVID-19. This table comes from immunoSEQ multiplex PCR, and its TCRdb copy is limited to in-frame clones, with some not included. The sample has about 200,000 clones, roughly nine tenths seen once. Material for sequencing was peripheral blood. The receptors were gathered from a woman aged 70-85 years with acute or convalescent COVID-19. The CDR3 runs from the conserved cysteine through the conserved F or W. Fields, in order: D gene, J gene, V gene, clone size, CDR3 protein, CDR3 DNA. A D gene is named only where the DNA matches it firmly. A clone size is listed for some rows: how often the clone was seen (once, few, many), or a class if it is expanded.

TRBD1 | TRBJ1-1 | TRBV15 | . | CATSREGQGRNTEAFF | TGTGCCACCAGCAGAGAAGGACAGGGACGGAACACTGAAGCTTTCTTT
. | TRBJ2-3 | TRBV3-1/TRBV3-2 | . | CASSDLATDTQYF | TGTGCCAGCAGCGATCTAGCTACAGATACGCAGTATTTT
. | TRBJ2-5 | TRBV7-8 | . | CASSLGWAEETQYF | TGTGCCAGCAGCTTAGGATGGGCAGAAGAGACCCAGTACTTC
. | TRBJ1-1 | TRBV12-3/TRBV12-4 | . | CASSFREKGEAFF | TGTGCCAGCAGTTTTAGGGAGAAAGGTGAAGCTTTCTTT
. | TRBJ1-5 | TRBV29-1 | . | CSVELKLNQPQHF | TGCAGCGTTGAGTTGAAGCTCAATCAGCCCCAGCATTTT
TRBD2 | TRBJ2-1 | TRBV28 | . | CASSLSGLAGGPSNEQFF | TGTGCCAGCAGTTTATCCGGACTAGCGGGAGGGCCGAGCAATGAGCAGTTCTTC
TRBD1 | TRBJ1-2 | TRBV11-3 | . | CASSRQTGDGYTF | TGTGCCAGCAGCCGACAAACAGGGGACGGCTACACCTTC
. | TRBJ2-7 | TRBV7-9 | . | CASSFSLGTPLDEQYF | TGTGCCAGCAGCTTCTCTCTCGGGACTCCTCTCGACGAGCAGTACTTC
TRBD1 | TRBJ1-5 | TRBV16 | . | CASRGDGTGKSNQPQHF | TGTGCCAGCAGGGGAGATGGGACAGGGAAAAGCAATCAGCCCCAGCATTTT
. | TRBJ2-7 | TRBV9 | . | CASSLGGHLSEQYF | TGTGCCAGCAGCCTCGGGGGGCACCTTAGCGAGCAGTACTTC
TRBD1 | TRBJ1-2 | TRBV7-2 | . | CASSRDRGNYGYTF | TGTGCCAGCAGCCGGGACAGGGGAAACTATGGCTACACCTTC
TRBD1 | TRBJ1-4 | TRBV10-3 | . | CAISEGTGPEKLFF | TGTGCCATCAGTGAAGGGACAGGACCTGAAAAACTGTTTTTT
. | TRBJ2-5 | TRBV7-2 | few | CASSLQWGNQETQYF | TGTGCCAGCAGCTTACAGTGGGGCAACCAAGAGACCCAGTACTTC
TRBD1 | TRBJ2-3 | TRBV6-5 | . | CASRTGGTDTQYF | TGTGCCAGCAGGACAGGGGGCACAGATACGCAGTATTTT
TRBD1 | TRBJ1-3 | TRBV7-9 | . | CASRGPGTGSPSGNTIYF | TGTGCCAGCAGGGGCCCCGGGACAGGGTCTCCCTCTGGAAACACCATATATTTT
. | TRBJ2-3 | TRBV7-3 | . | CASSLASKSDTQYF | TGTGCCAGCAGCTTGGCTAGCAAGTCAGATACGCAGTATTTT
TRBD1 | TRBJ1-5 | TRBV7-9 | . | CASSQLLGQGNQPQHF | TGTGCCAGCAGCCAACTCCTGGGACAGGGAAATCAGCCCCAGCATTTT